These 32 T cell receptor beta chains were all obtained from the same sample, sequenced in a study of blood T cell repertoires in COVID-19 (dated by TCRdb to between 2020 and 2021). Library preparation used the immunoSEQ multiplex PCR assay. Drawn from immuneACCESS, this table holds only the in-frame rearrangements with V and J called that TCRdb kept. Clones are partly lost; checked studies trace under half to an unresolved V gene and leave the rest unexplained. This sample comprises approximately 200,000 clones, around 86% of them detected only once. Jointly, the top ten make up about 9.7% of the sample. Sequenced input: PBMCs or T cells enriched from blood (not recorded which). The receptors were sampled from a woman aged 25 to 39 who had recovered from COVID-19.

This clone was seen only a few times. V usage is TRBV20-1 and J usage is TRBJ1-3, with D unclear. Trimming left V 2 bases short and J 7 bases short, with 6 bases between. Germline loops: CDR1 DFQATT, CDR2 SNEGSKA (reference sequence). The CDR3 extends over 11 amino acids. CDR3 in DNA: TGCAGTGCTAGAACTTCGAACACCATATATTTT. The encoded protein is CSARTSNTIYF.

Note on this clone: Its ends do not fully match the called genes, so a read error is possible. The V call is TRBV7-2, the J call TRBJ2-7, with TRBD2 identical over 8 bases. The CDR3 consists of 15 residues. In germline, CDR1 is SGHTA, CDR2 FQGNSA. CDR3 DNA: TGTGCCAGCAGATTAGATAGCGGGATCTCCTACGAGCAGTACTTC. Translation gives CASRLDSGISYEQYF. The full variable domain, rest sourced from reference TRBV7-2 and TRBJ2-7, is GAGVSQSPSNKVTEKGKDVELRCDPISGHTALYWYRQSLGQGLEFLIYFQGNSAPDKSGLPSDRFSAERTGGSVSTLTIQRTQQEDSAVYLCASRLDSGISYEQYFGPGTRLTVT.

This chain connects TRBV10-1 to TRBJ2-5; 7 bases agree with TRBD1. Germline CDR1 and CDR2: WNHNN and SYGVQD (reference sequence). The CDR3 consists of 15 residues. V dropped 6 bases and J dropped 4; count of bases not matched to a gene: 11. As DNA, the CDR3 is TGCGCCAGCAGGGGGGTTTGGAGACAGGGAGAGACCCAGTACTTC. Translating gives CASRGVWRQGETQYF.

This clone was observed a few times. The chain carries TRBV2 and TRBJ1-1; 7 nucleotides align to TRBD1. The junction had 7 bases not matched to a gene; V was cut back by 8 bases and J by 4 bases. Germline CDR1 reads SNHLY; CDR2 reads FYNNEI. CDR3 length: 13 amino acids. The CDR3: CASRLNRGTEAFF. The CDR3 region has the DNA TGTGCCAGCCGCCTCAACAGGGGCACTGAAGCTTTCTTT.

This clone appeared a single time. The chain recombines TRBV7-8 with TRBJ2-1, with D maybe TRBD1 (6 bases). This CDR3 region has 15 residues. The V gene lost 2 bases and the J gene lost 4 bases, with 12 bases spanning the gap. CDR1 and CDR2 from the germline V gene are SGHVS and FQNEAQ. The CDR3 here is CASSLQGIGYNEQFF. CDR3 coding DNA: TGTGCCAGCAGCTTACAGGGGATAGGATACAATGAGCAGTTCTTC.

The rearrangement joins TRBV6-5 to TRBJ1-2, with TRBD1 identical over 8 bases. CDR1 MNHEY and CDR2 SVGAGI come from the germline V gene. Germline trimming cut 6 bases from V and 8 bases from J; bases unmatched to any gene: 5. The CDR3 has 12 amino acids. This CDR3 is CASRVTGAGYTF. The CDR3 bases are TGTGCCAGCAGAGTGACAGGGGCCGGCTACACCTTC.

The V call is TRBV18, the J call TRBJ1-3; the D is unclear. The CDR3 loop spans 13 amino acids. Germline CDR1 KGHSH, CDR2 LQKENI. Trimming took 7 bases from V and 8 from J, leaving 15 bases between them. The CDR3 bases are TGTGCCAGCTTGGGCCGCCTGCAGGACACCATATATTTT. Its protein product is CASLGRLQDTIYF.

J is TRBJ1-4 and V is TRBV6-5; the D gene is possibly TRBD1 (6 bases). The germline CDR1 and CDR2 sequences are MNHEY and SVGAGI. The CDR3 is made up of 13 amino acids. V was cut by 6 bases and J by 8 bases, with 13 bases left in between. CDR3 sequence reads: CASRYVGGEKLFF. CDR3 in DNA: TGTGCCAGCAGGTACGTAGGGGGAGAAAAACTGTTTTTT.

The chain recombines TRBV5-1 with TRBJ1-1, with D possibly being TRBD1 (6 bases). CDR1 and CDR2 from the germline V gene are SGHRS and YFSETQ. V was clipped by 5 bases and J by 4 bases, with 6 bases between them. CDR3 length: 11 amino acids. CDR3 sequence (DNA): TGCGCCAGCAGGACAGGCACTGAAGCTTTCTTT. The encoded protein is CASRTGTEAFF.

V gene TRBV5-1 combines with J gene TRBJ1-4; 10 bases agree with TRBD1. V lost 4 bases to trimming and J lost 13 bases; unmatched junction nucleotides: 7. Germline CDR1 and CDR2: SGHRS and YFSETQ. There are 13 residues in the CDR3. The CDR3 is CASSTGTGEGLFF. CDR3 in DNA: TGCGCCAGCAGCACGGGGACAGGGGAGGGACTGTTTTTT.

The table lists this clone with a count of one. This chain connects TRBV6-4 to TRBJ2-2; D may be TRBD1 (5 bases). Looked up from germline, CDR1 is MRHNA and CDR2 is SNTAGT. The CDR3 runs 15 residues. Trimming pared 2 bases from V and 4 bases from J, leaving 11 bases between. CDR3 coding DNA: TGTGCCAGCAGTGACCCCTGGGGCGCCACCGGGGAGCTGTTTTTT. It codes for CASSDPWGATGELFF.

Only one count was recorded for this clone. This chain links TRBV28 with TRBJ2-7; 10 bases are shared with TRBD2. From germline, CDR1 is MDHEN and CDR2 SYDVKM. This CDR3 region has 16 residues. Trimming removed 4 bases from V and 2 bases from J; junction bases left unmatched: 8. CDR3 sequence (DNA): TGTGCCAGCAGTTCCCCGGGACTAGCGAGTACCTACGAGCAGTACTTC. Protein product: CASSSPGLASTYEQYF.

This rearrangement joins TRBV6-5 to TRBJ1-2; D gene ambiguous. The CDR3 sequence is 16 residues long. V shed 4 bases and J shed 5 bases, with 20 bases lying between them. CDR1 is MNHEY, CDR2 SVGAGI, per germline. The CDR3: CASSSPDSESEYGYTF. CDR3 coding DNA: TGTGCCAGCAGTTCCCCCGACTCCGAAAGTGAATATGGCTACACCTTC.

This chain links TRBV28 with TRBJ2-3; D remains ambiguous. Trimming took 6 bases from V and 6 from J, leaving 7 bases between them. Germline V gene sequence: CDR1 MDHEN, CDR2 SYDVKM. The CDR3 extends over 11 amino acids. The CDR3 bases are TGTGCCAGCAGACGTAGCGATACGCAGTATTTT. Translated, it gives CASRRSDTQYF.

The chain uses TRBV5-6 and TRBJ1-1, with D perhaps matching TRBD1 (6 bases). The CDR3 contains 16 residues. Germline lookup yields CDR1 SGHDT and CDR2 YYEEEE. Trimming stripped 3 bases from V and 4 bases from J, with 19 bases between. CDR3 protein: CASSWGYRDLVTEAFF. Here the CDR3 DNA reads TGTGCCAGCAGCTGGGGGTACAGGGATCTCGTCACTGAAGCTTTCTTT.

The genes are TRBV28 and TRBJ2-7, with 8 bases identical to TRBD2. The junction had 5 bases not matched to a gene; V was cut back by 8 bases and J by 2 bases. CDR1 MDHEN and CDR2 SYDVKM come from the germline V gene. This CDR3 has 13 residues. The CDR3, as DNA: TGTGCCAGCCTTCCGGGGGGGGCCTACGAGCAGTACTTC. Amino acids: CASLPGGAYEQYF.

This clone was counted a few times. This chain connects TRBV29-1 to TRBJ2-1, with D perhaps TRBD1 (6 bases). The CDR3 contains 14 residues. V lost 5 bases to trimming and J lost 6 bases, with 17 bases between them. Per germline, CDR1 SQVTM and CDR2 ANQGSEA. CDR3 sequence reads: CSVIRDKGTNEQFF. The CDR3 coding sequence is TGCAGCGTTATTCGGGACAAAGGAACCAATGAGCAGTTCTTC.

This chain joins TRBV7-7 and TRBJ2-7; 7 bases line up with TRBD2. The V gene end was trimmed by 5 bases and the J gene end by 0 bases; junction bases not matched to a gene: 7. The CDR3 extends over 15 amino acids. The germline gives CDR1 SSHAT, CDR2 FNYEAQ (reference sequence). In DNA form, the CDR3 reads TGTGCCAGCAGCCCGCGATCGGGAGGCTCCTACGAGCAGTACTTC. This translates into CASSPRSGGSYEQYF.

V usage is TRBV20-1 and J usage is TRBJ2-7; 7 bases match TRBD2. Germline CDR1 DFQATT, CDR2 SNEGSKA (reference sequence). The CDR3 is 18 residues long. Losses at the gene ends were 3 bases for V and 4 bases for J; bases not matched to a gene: 21. CDR3 region: CSASSNSGSGIRRYEQYF. In DNA, the CDR3 is TGCAGTGCTAGTTCAAATTCTGGCAGCGGGATTAGAAGGTACGAGCAGTACTTC.

The chain is built from TRBV5-6 and TRBJ2-5; D is perhaps TRBD2 (6 bases). Germline values: CDR1 SGHDT, CDR2 YYEEEE. The CDR3 length is 16 residues. V lost 0 bases and J lost 5, with 17 bases in between. CDR3 sequence: CASSLEDVGGYETQYF. The CDR3 DNA sequence: TGTGCCAGCAGCTTGGAGGATGTGGGGGGATACGAGACCCAGTACTTC.

V usage is TRBV11-2 and J usage is TRBJ1-1; 7 bases align to TRBD1. Germline V gene data show CDR1 as SGHAT and CDR2 as FQNNGV. CDR3 length: 15 amino acids. Trimming cost V 4 bases and J 4 bases; bases outside gene matches: 9. In nucleotides, the CDR3 is TGTGCCAGCAGCTCGATACAGGGGCGAAGCACTGAAGCTTTCTTT. Translation gives CASSSIQGRSTEAFF.

The chain employs TRBV7-2 and TRBJ2-3; possibly TRBD2 for D (6 bases). The CDR3 is 14 residues long. The germline gives CDR1 SGHTA, CDR2 FQGNSA. V shed 2 bases and J shed 1 base, with 7 bases lying between them. The CDR3 here is CASSLKRGTDTQYF. CDR3 in DNA: TGTGCCAGCAGCTTAAAGCGGGGCACAGATACGCAGTATTTT.

The chain joins TRBV7-9 to TRBJ2-1; 12 bases agree with TRBD1. The CDR3 sequence is 15 residues long. The germline V gene has CDR1 SEHNR and CDR2 FQNEAQ (reference sequence). With V trimmed by 5 bases and J by 7 bases, 6 bases remained unmatched. CDR3: CASSHGTGGRNEQFF. The CDR3 DNA follows: TGTGCCAGCAGCCATGGGACAGGGGGCAGAAATGAGCAGTTCTTC.

The chain joins TRBV9 to TRBJ1-1, with D perhaps matching TRBD1 (6 bases). Per germline, CDR1 SGDLS and CDR2 YYNGEE. V was pared by 4 bases and J by 1 base, with 17 bases between. The CDR3 runs to 16 residues. CDR3 residues: CASSPESGGWNTEAFF. As DNA, the CDR3 is TGTGCCAGCAGCCCAGAGTCGGGGGGCTGGAACACTGAAGCTTTCTTT. The entire variable domain, with the rest obtained from reference TRBV9 and TRBJ1-1, is as follows: DSGVTQTPKHLITATGQRVTLRCSPRSGDLSVYWYQQSLDQGLQFLIQYYNGEERAKGNILERFSAQQFPDLHSELNLSSLELGDSALYFCASSPESGGWNTEAFFGQGTRLTVV.

The CDR3 DNA follows: TGCGCCAGCAGCTTGACAGGGATGAATGAAAAACTGTTTTTT. Protein: CASSLTGMNEKLFF. The chain uses TRBV5-1 and TRBJ1-4; a weak D match, TRBD1 (6 bases). Trimming cost V 1 base and J 5 bases, with 9 bases left between them. The CDR3 extends over 14 amino acids. From germline, CDR1 is SGHRS and CDR2 YFSETQ.

This clone was seen only once. The chain employs TRBV7-8 and TRBJ1-3; 7 bases agree with TRBD1. CDR3 size: 14 residues. Germline CDR1 SGHVS, CDR2 FQNEAQ. With V trimmed by 5 bases and J by 4 bases, 5 bases remained unmatched. CDR3 bases: TGTGCCAGCAGCCACAGGGGAATGGGAAACACCATATATTTT. Translation gives CASSHRGMGNTIYF.

J is TRBJ2-3 and V is TRBV25-1, with a possible D match to TRBD2 (6 bases). Trimming left V 3 bases short and J 0 bases short, with 13 bases between. Germline CDR1 is MGHDK and CDR2 is SYGVNS. The CDR3 sequence is 16 residues long. As DNA, the CDR3 is TGTGCCAGCAGTGAGGATCGAGGGACTAGCACAGATACGCAGTATTTT. Encoded protein: CASSEDRGTSTDTQYF.

This clone was observed once. The chain has TRBV7-3 and TRBJ2-7, with unresolved D. The ends were cut back, 5 bases at V and 3 bases at J, with 14 bases in the middle. The germline gives CDR1 SGHTA, CDR2 FQGTGA. The CDR3 extends over 14 amino acids. CDR3 DNA sequence: TGTGCCAGCAGCCCCCAAACATTGAACTACGAGCAGTACTTC. It is translated as CASSPQTLNYEQYF.

A word on this clone: One end of the junction does not line up with germline, which may come from a read error. The V and J genes are TRBV30 and TRBJ1-6, with D possibly matching TRBD1 (6 bases). The CDR3 is 13 residues long. Per germline, CDR1 GTSNPN and CDR2 SVGIG (reference sequence). CDR3 in DNA: TGTGCCCGCGACCAGGGGCCAAATTCACCCCTTCACTTT. It yields the protein CARDQGPNSPLHF. The full variable domain, with the rest looked up from reference TRBV30 and TRBJ1-6, is SQTIHQWPATLVQPVGSPLSLECTVEGTSNPNLYWYRQAAGRGLQLLFYSVGIGQISSEVPQNLSASRPQDRQFILSSKKLLLSDSGFYLCARDQGPNSPLHFGNGTRLTVT.

This chain links TRBV3-1 (or the pseudogene TRBV3-2) with TRBJ2-2; no clear D. The germline V gene encodes CDR1 LGHDT and CDR2 YNNKEL (reference sequence). V lost 5 bases to trimming and J lost 7 bases, with 20 bases between them. The CDR3 contains 16 residues. The CDR3 loop reads CASSANQLRGDGELFF. In DNA form, the CDR3 reads TGTGCCAGCAGCGCCAACCAGCTTAGAGGAGACGGGGAGCTGTTTTTT.

The J gene is TRBJ1-5, the V gene TRBV11-3; 7 nucleotides align to TRBD1. J gave up 1 base and V 1 base, and 7 bases lay outside the gene matches. Germline assignment: CDR1 SGHNT and CDR2 YENEEA. The CDR3 sequence is 17 residues long. CDR3 loop: CASSLGGRGASNQPQHF. DNA for the CDR3: TGTGCCAGCAGCTTAGGTGGCAGGGGGGCGAGCAATCAGCCCCAGCATTTT.

The rearrangement links TRBV4-1 to TRBJ1-6; 7 bases map to TRBD1. The CDR3 extends over 17 amino acids. V lost 3 bases to trimming and J lost 10 bases; unmatched junction nucleotides: 15. Germline CDR1 and CDR2: MGHRA and YSYEKL. The CDR3 sequence is CASSHPVRGWSRSPLHF. The CDR3 coding sequence is TGCGCCAGCAGCCACCCCGTCAGGGGGTGGTCTAGGTCACCCCTCCACTTT.